This T cell receptor (beta chain) was identified in a study of blood T cell repertoires in COVID-19. Across the study: From the United States, Italy and Spain came samples of acute and convalescent COVID-19.

J lost 1 base, V lost 3 bases, and 4 bases had no gene match. Germline values: CDR1 LGHNA, CDR2 YNFKEQ. This CDR3 region has 17 residues. Authors' analysis steps: The authors estimated nucleated cell counts from reference gene primer amplification. The protocol was immunoSEQ multiplex PCR, while the TCRdb copy is restricted to in-frame clones and leaves out a portion. V and J calls plus clone size are reproduced from that table; the DNA served to infer D and trimming. This sample has 60,000 to 85,000 clones; approximately 86% occur once, and the top ten carry about a sixth. The V call is TRBV4-2, the J call TRBJ1-4; 11 bases line up with TRBD1. The sequence was collected from a human donor in a cohort sampled during active COVID-19. Specimen: peripheral blood. CDR3 DNA sequence: TGTGCCAGCAGCCAGGATGGGACAGGGGGAACTAATGAAAAACTGTTTTTT. Translated, it gives CASSQDGTGGTNEKLFF.